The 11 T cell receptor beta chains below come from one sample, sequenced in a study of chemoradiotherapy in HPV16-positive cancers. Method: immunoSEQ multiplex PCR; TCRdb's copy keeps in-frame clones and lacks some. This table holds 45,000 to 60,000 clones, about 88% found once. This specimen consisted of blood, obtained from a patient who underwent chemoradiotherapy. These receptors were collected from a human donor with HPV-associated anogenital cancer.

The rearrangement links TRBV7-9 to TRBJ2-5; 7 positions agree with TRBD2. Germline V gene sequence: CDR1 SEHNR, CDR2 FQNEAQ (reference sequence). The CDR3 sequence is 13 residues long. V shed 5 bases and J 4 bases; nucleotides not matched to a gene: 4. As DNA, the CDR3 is TGTGCCAGCAGCGCCGGACTAGGAGAGACCCAGTACTTC. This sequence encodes CASSAGLGETQYF.

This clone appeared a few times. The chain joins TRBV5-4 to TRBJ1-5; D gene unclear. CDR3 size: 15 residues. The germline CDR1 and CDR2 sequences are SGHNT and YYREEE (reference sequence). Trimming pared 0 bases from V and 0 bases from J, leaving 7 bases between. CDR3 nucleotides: TGTGCCAGCAGCTTGGGACCATATAGCAATCAGCCCCAGCATTTT. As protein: CASSLGPYSNQPQHF.

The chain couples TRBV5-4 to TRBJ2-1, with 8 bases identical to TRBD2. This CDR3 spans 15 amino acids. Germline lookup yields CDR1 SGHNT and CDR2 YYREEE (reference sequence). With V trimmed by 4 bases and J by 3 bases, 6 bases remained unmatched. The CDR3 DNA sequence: TGTGCCAGCAGCGTTACTAGCGGCATCTACAATGAGCAGTTCTTC. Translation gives CASSVTSGIYNEQFF.

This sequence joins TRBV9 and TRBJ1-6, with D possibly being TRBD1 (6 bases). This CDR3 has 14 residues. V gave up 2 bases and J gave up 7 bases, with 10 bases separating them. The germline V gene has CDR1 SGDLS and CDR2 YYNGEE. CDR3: CASSVGTRNSPLHF. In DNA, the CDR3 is TGTGCCAGCAGCGTGGGGACACGGAATTCACCCCTCCACTTT.

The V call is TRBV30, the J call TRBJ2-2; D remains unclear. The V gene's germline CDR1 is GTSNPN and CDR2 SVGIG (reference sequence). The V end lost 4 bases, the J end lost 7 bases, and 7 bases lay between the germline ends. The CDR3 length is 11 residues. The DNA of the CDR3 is TGTGCCTGGAAGAGGTACGGGGAGCTGTTTTTT. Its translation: CAWKRYGELFF.

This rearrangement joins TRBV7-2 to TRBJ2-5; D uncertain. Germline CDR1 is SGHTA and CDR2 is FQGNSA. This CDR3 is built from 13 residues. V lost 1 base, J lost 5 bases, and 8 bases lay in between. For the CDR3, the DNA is TGTGCCAGCAGCTTAGTTCACGGTGAGACCCAGTACTTC. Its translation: CASSLVHGETQYF.

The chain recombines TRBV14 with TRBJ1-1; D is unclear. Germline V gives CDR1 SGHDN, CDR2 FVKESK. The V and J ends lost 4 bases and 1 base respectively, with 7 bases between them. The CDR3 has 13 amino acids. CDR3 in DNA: TGTGCCAGCAGCCGCTACAGGAACACTGAAGCTTTCTTT. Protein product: CASSRYRNTEAFF.

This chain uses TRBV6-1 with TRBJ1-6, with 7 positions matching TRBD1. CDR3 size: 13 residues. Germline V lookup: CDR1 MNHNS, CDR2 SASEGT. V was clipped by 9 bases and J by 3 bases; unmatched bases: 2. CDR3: CASYRGYNSPLHF. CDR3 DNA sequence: TGTGCCAGTTACAGGGGCTATAATTCACCCCTCCACTTT.

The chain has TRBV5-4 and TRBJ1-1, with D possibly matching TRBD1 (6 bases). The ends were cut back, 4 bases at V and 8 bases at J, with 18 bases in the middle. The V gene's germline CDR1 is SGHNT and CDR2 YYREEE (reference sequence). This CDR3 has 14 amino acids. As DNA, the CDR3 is TGTGCCAGCAGCCCCCTGGGGGGGGCAGGAGAAGCTTTCTTT. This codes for CASSPLGGAGEAFF.

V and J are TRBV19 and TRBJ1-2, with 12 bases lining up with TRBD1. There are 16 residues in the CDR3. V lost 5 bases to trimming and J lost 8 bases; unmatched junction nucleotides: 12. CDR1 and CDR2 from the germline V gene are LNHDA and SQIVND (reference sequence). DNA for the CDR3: TGTGCCAGTAGTCCGCTGTCCCGGGACAGGGGGCAAGGCTACACCTTC. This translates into CASSPLSRDRGQGYTF.

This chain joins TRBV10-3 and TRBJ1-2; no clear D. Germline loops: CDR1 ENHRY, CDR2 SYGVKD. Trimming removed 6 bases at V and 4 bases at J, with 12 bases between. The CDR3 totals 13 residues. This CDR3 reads CAISAQAAYGYTF. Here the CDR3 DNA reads TGTGCCATCAGCGCTCAGGCAGCCTATGGCTACACCTTC.